A selection of T cell receptor beta chains follows, all from one sample in a study of OX40 agonist ivuxolimab in advanced cancers. TCRdb's table, derived via immunoSEQ multiplex PCR, lists solely in-frame clones and lacks some. The sample has under 80,000 clones, 88% seen once; the top ten hold 4.1%. Sequenced material: CD4+ or CD8+ T cells sorted from blood, taken in a trial of the OX40 agonist ivuxolimab. These receptors were collected from an adult with an advanced solid tumor such as melanoma, head and neck, liver or kidney cancer. CDR3s include the opening cysteine and the closing phenylalanine or tryptophan. A D gene is named only where the DNA matches it firmly. A clone size is listed for some rows: how often the clone was seen (once, few, many), or a class if it is expanded.

D gene: .; J gene: TRBJ2-3; clone size: .; CDR3 length: 14; V gene: TRBV18; CDR3 DNA: TGTGCCAGCTCACCACCCGGGCCCCACGATACGCAGTATTTT; CDR3 protein: CASSPPGPHDTQYF
D gene: .; J gene: TRBJ2-1; clone size: .; CDR3 length: 12; V gene: TRBV19; CDR3 DNA: TGTGCCAGTAGTGTCTCCTACAATGAGCAGTTCTTC; CDR3 protein: CASSVSYNEQFF
D gene: .; J gene: TRBJ2-7; clone size: .; CDR3 length: 14; V gene: TRBV5-1; CDR3 DNA: TGCGCCAGCAGCTTGGATTTTAGCTCCTACGAGCAGTACTTC; CDR3 protein: CASSLDFSSYEQYF
D gene: .; J gene: TRBJ2-1; clone size: .; CDR3 length: 14; V gene: TRBV5-8; CDR3 DNA: TGTGCCAGCAGCTTGGGAGGGTACTACAATGAGCAGTTCTTC; CDR3 protein: CASSLGGYYNEQFF
D gene: .; J gene: TRBJ2-7; clone size: .; CDR3 length: 15; V gene: TRBV18; CDR3 DNA: TGTGCCAGCTCACCACCCGGGACTCCCAATTACGAGCAGTACTTC; CDR3 protein: CASSPPGTPNYEQYF
D gene: .; J gene: TRBJ1-6; clone size: once; CDR3 length: 14; V gene: TRBV28; CDR3 DNA: TGTGCCAGCAGTTTAGTACAGAATAATTCACCCCTCCACTTT; CDR3 protein: CASSLVQNNSPLHF
D gene: TRBD1; J gene: TRBJ2-7; clone size: .; CDR3 length: 11; V gene: TRBV28; CDR3 DNA: TGTGCCAGCGACAGGGGGTACGAGCAGTACTTC; CDR3 protein: CASDRGYEQYF
D gene: .; J gene: TRBJ2-5; clone size: .; CDR3 length: 14; V gene: TRBV11-3; CDR3 DNA: TGTGCCAGCAGCGATACGGGGGCGGGAGAGACCCAGTACTTC; CDR3 protein: CASSDTGAGETQYF
D gene: .; J gene: TRBJ2-6; clone size: once; CDR3 length: 14; V gene: TRBV30; CDR3 DNA: TGTGCCTGGGGACGGCGCTCTGGGGCCAACGTCCTGACTTTC; CDR3 protein: CAWGRRSGANVLTF
D gene: .; J gene: TRBJ2-2; clone size: .; CDR3 length: 18; V gene: TRBV1; CDR3 DNA: TGCACCAGCAGTGGGGATGGTGTGACTAGCGGGGTCACCGGGGAGCTGTTTTTT; CDR3 protein: CTSSGDGVTSGVTGELFF
D gene: .; J gene: TRBJ2-3; clone size: .; CDR3 length: 15; V gene: TRBV19; CDR3 DNA: TGTGCCAGTAGCGCACAGGGGACTAGCACAGATACGCAGTATTTT; CDR3 protein: CASSAQGTSTDTQYF
D gene: .; J gene: TRBJ1-1; clone size: .; CDR3 length: 17; V gene: TRBV28; CDR3 DNA: TGTGCCAGCAGTTTTGTGCAGGGTCTCCCCCGGAACACTGAAGCTTTCTTT; CDR3 protein: CASSFVQGLPRNTEAFF
D gene: TRBD2; J gene: TRBJ2-1; clone size: .; CDR3 length: 17; V gene: TRBV19; CDR3 DNA: TGTGCCAGTAGTACCATACTAGCGGCGACCACCTACAATGAGCAGTTCTTC; CDR3 protein: CASSTILAATTYNEQFF
D gene: TRBD2; J gene: TRBJ2-3; clone size: .; CDR3 length: 16; V gene: TRBV2; CDR3 DNA: TGTGCCAGCAGTGAAGCCGGGCGGGGGAGTCCAGATACGCAGTATTTT; CDR3 protein: CASSEAGRGSPDTQYF
D gene: TRBD1; J gene: TRBJ2-7; clone size: few; CDR3 length: 15; V gene: TRBV19; CDR3 DNA: TGTGCCAGTAAGGGGGTCGGGACAGGGGTCTACGAGCAGTACTTC; CDR3 protein: CASKGVGTGVYEQYF
D gene: TRBD2; J gene: TRBJ2-3; clone size: .; CDR3 length: 14; V gene: TRBV30; CDR3 DNA: TGTGCCTGGGGGGTGGGAGGGCCCACAGATACGCAGTATTTT; CDR3 protein: CAWGVGGPTDTQYF
D gene: TRBD2; J gene: TRBJ2-1; clone size: few; CDR3 length: 14; V gene: TRBV29-1; CDR3 DNA: TGCAGCGTTGGAGGCGGGAGAGGGATGGATGAGCAGTTCTTC; CDR3 protein: CSVGGGRGMDEQFF